This entry is about one T cell receptor (beta chain). As yet, its antigen is unknown. Positively selected for CCR7, the CD45RO-negative cells used as naive CD8 cells excluded terminally differentiated effector memory CD45RA+ cells. TCRdb keeps only in-frame clones here, not all; method: immunoSEQ multiplex PCR. This sample yields approximately 810,000 clones, of which 80% to 95% are seen a single time; nearly 25% belongs to the top ten. CDR3 size: 15 residues. Trimming shortened V by 3 bases and J by 3 bases, and 15 bases separated the two germline ends. Germline-derived CDR1 and CDR2 are SGHTA and FQGNSA. The data were obtained in a study of shared clonotypes between healthy human individuals. Findings and caveats of the study: The rarefaction results pointed to incomplete sorted-subset sequencing despite large depth. Having only a few donors restricted how much genetic and exposure-history diversity was captured. Naive subsets generally had larger estimated richness than memory subsets. Investigators expected sequencing depth to affect clonotype sharing among donors.

This receptor was taken from a young man in good health. Sample: naive CD8+ T cells sorted from blood. The V gene is TRBV7-2, the J gene TRBJ2-7; D may be TRBD1 or TRBD2 (6 bases each). CDR3 residues: CASSLLGGQHYEQYF. Here the CDR3 DNA reads TGTGCCAGCAGCTTGCTCGGGGGCCAACACTACGAGCAGTACTTC. The whole variable domain, filled in from reference TRBV7-2 and TRBJ2-7, reads GAGVSQSPSNKVTEKGKDVELRCDPISGHTALYWYRQSLGQGLEFLIYFQGNSAPDKSGLPSDRFSAERTGGSVSTLTIQRTQQEDSAVYLCASSLLGGQHYEQYFGPGTRLTVT.